This TCR beta chain was retrieved from a study of blood T cells in healthy people across ages. Whole-study results and caveats: It was held that the diversity estimates obtained from one million T cells were underestimates. There was a strong correlation between TCR beta diversity and naive T cell percentage.

For the second PCR, which ran for about 7 to 11 cycles, a sample-barcoded 5' primer and a J-beta primer mix were used. From the 5' RACE reads, TCRdb called clonotypes with MiXCR, one entry per CDR3 protein. This sample carries over 600,000 distinct CDR3 sequences, roughly 56% of them seen once, and the ten largest clones take under 30%. Per germline, CDR1 SGHTA and CDR2 FQGNSA. The V end was cut by 2 bases, the J end by 1 base, with 14 bases between. The length of the CDR3 is 16 residues. This clonotype was counted between two and nine times. What it recognizes is unknown. The source material was blood. J is TRBJ1-2 and V is TRBV7-2, with a possible D match to TRBD1 (6 bases). This TCR was recovered from a man in his forties in good health. For the CDR3, the DNA is TGTGCCAGCAGCTTAAAGGGGGTCCAGTTTAACTATGGCTACACCTTC. Protein product: CASSLKGVQFNYGYTF.